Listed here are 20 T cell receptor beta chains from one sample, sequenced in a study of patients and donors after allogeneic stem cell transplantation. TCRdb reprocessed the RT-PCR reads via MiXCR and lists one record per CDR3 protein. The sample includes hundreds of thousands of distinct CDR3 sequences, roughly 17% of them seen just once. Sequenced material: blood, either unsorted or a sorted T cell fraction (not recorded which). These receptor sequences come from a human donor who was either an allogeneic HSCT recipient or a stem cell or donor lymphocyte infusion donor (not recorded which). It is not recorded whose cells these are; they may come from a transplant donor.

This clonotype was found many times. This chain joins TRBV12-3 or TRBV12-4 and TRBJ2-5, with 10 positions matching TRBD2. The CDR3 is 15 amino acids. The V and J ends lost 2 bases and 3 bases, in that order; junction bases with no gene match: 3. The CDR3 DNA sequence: TGTGCCAGCAGTTTAAGCGGGAGGGGGAAAGAGACCCAGTACTTC. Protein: CASSLSGRGKETQYF.

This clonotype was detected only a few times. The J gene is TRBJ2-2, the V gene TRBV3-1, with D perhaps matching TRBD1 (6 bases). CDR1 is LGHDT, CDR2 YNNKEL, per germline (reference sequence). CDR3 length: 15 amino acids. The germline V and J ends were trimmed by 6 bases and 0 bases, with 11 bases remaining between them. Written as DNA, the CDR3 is TGTGCCAGCAGTTTTGGGACAACGAACACCGGGGAGCTGTTTTTT. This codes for CASSFGTTNTGELFF.

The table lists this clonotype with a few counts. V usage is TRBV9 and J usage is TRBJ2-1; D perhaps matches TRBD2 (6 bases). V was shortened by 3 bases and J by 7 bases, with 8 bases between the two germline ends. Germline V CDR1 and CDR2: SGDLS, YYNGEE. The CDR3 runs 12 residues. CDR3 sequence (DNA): TGTGCCAGCAGCGCCCGGGGGAATGAGCAGTTCTTC. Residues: CASSARGNEQFF.

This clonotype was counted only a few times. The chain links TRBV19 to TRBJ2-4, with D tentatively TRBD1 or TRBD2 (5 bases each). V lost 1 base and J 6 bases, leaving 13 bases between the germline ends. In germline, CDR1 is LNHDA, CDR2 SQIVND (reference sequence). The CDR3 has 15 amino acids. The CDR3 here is CASSIVGDPRNIQYF. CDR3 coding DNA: TGTGCCAGTAGTATAGTCGGGGACCCTAGAAACATTCAGTACTTC. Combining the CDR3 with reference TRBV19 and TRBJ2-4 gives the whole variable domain DGGITQSPKYLFRKEGQNVTLSCEQNLNHDAMYWYRQDPGQGLRLIYYSQIVNDFQKGDIAEGYSVSREKKESFPLTVTSAQKNPTAFYLCASSIVGDPRNIQYFGAGTRLSVL.

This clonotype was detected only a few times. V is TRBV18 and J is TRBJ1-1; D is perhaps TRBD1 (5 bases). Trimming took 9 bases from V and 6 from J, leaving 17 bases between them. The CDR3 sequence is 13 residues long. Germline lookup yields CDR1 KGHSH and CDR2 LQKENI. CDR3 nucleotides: TGTGCCAGTACCCCGGGGGGGACTGCTGAAGCTTTCTTT. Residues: CASTPGGTAEAFF. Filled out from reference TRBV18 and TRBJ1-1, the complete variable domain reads NAGVMQNPRHLVRRRGQEARLRCSPMKGHSHVYWYRQLPEEGLKFMVYLQKENIIDESGMPKERFSAEFPKEGPSILRIQQVVRGDSAAYFCASTPGGTAEAFFGQGTRLTVV.

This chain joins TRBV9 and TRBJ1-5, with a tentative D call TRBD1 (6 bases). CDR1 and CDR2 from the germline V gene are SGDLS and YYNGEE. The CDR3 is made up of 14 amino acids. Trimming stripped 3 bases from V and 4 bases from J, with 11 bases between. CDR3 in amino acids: CASSAQGTNQPQHF. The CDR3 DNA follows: TGTGCCAGCAGCGCACAGGGTACGAATCAGCCCCAGCATTTT.

The CDR3 bases are TGCGCCAGCATCCGAGGAGCGGGATGGTCCGGGGAGCTGTTTTTT. This codes for CASIRGAGWSGELFF. The chain combines TRBV10-2 with TRBJ2-2, with 7 bases aligning to TRBD2. The CDR3 is made up of 15 amino acids. V lost 7 bases to trimming and J lost 6 bases; unmatched junction nucleotides: 11. Germline-derived CDR1 and CDR2 are WSHSY and SAAADI.

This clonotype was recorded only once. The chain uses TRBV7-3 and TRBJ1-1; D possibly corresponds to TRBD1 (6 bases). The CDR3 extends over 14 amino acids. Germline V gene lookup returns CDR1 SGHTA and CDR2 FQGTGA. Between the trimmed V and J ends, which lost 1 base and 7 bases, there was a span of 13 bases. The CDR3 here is CASSLIGGQGEAFF. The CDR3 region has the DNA TGTGCCAGCAGCTTAATTGGGGGGCAGGGTGAAGCTTTCTTT.

The CDR3 protein is CASSEGTVQETQYF. The CDR3 DNA reads as TGTGCCAGCAGCGAGGGGACAGTTCAAGAGACCCAGTACTTC. The chain is built from TRBV9 and TRBJ2-5; 7 bases fit TRBD1. CDR3 length: 14 residues. Germline V CDR1 and CDR2: SGDLS, YYNGEE. V was clipped by 3 bases and J by 2 bases; unmatched bases: 4.

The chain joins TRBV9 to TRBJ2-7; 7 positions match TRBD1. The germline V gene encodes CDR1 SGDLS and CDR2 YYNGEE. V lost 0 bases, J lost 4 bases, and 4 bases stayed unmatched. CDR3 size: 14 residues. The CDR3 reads CASSVAPRGYEQYF. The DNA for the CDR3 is TGTGCCAGCAGCGTAGCTCCCAGGGGGTACGAGCAGTACTTC.

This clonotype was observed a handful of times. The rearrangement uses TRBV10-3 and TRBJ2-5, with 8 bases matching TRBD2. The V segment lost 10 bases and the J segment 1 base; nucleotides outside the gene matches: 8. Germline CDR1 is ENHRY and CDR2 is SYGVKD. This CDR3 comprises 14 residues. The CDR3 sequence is CATARGGLQETQYF. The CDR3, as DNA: TGTGCCACGGCTCGGGGGGGCCTCCAAGAGACCCAGTACTTC.

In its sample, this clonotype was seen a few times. As DNA, the CDR3 is TGTGCCAGCAGTCCCGCCAGGGGTTCTGCAGATACGCAGTATTTT. Translating gives CASSPARGSADTQYF. The V gene is TRBV12-3 or TRBV12-4, the J gene TRBJ2-3; D might be TRBD1 (6 bases). This CDR3 spans 15 amino acids. The ends were cut back, 5 bases at V and 4 bases at J, with 16 bases in the middle.

CDR3 sequence: CASSQDGGLDSPLHF. The CDR3 DNA is TGCGCCAGCAGCCAAGACGGCGGGTTGGATTCACCCCTCCACTTT. The J gene is TRBJ1-6, the V gene TRBV4-1; D gene uncertain. Germline values: CDR1 MGHRA, CDR2 YSYEKL. This CDR3 comprises 15 residues. V was clipped by 0 bases and J by 8 bases, with 11 bases between them.

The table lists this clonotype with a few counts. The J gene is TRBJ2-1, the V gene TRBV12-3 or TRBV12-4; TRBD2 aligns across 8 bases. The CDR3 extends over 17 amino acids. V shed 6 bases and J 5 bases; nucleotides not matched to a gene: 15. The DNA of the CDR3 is TGTGCCAGCAGCCTCCCTGGGGTAGCGGGACGACACAATGAGCAGTTCTTC. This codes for CASSLPGVAGRHNEQFF.

The CDR3 DNA follows: TGTGCCAGCAGTTTGGGGACTAGCGGGAGAGGTGGGACCCAGTACTTC. As protein: CASSLGTSGRGGTQYF. The rearrangement uses TRBV12-3 or TRBV12-4 and TRBJ2-5; 14 nucleotides line up with TRBD2. The length of the CDR3 is 16 residues. Losses at the gene ends were 3 bases for V and 7 bases for J; bases not matched to a gene: 7.

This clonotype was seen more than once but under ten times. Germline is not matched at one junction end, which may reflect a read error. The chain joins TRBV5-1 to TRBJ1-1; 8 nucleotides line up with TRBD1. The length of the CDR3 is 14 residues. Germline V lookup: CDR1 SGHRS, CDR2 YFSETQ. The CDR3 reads CASTLDRANTEAFF. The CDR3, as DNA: TGCGCCAGCACCTTGGACAGGGCTAACACTGAAGCTTTCTTT.

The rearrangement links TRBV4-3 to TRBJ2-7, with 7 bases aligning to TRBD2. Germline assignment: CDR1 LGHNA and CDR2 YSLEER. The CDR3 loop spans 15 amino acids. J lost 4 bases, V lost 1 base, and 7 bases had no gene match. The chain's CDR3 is CASSQGEGSYYEQYF. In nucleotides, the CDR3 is TGCGCCAGCAGCCAAGGGGAGGGGTCTTATTACGAGCAGTACTTC.

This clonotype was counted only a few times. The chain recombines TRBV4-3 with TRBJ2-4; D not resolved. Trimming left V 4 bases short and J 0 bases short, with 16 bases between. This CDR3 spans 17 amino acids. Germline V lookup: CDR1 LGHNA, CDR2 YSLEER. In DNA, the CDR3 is TGCGCCAGCAGCCGAAGCCCCGGGCCCTTAGCCAAAAACATTCAGTACTTC. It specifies CASSRSPGPLAKNIQYF.

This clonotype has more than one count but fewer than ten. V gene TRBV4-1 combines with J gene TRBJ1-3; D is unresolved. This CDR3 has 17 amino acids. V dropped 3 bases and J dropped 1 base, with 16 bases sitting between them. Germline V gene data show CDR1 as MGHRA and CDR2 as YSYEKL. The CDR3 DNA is TGCGCCAGCAGCCACCCCTGGGGAAGGGATTCTGGAAACACCATATATTTT. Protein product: CASSHPWGRDSGNTIYF.

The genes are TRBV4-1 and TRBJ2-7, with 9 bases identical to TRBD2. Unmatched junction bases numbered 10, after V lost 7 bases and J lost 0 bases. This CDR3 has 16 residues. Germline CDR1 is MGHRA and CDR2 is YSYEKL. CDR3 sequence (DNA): TGCGCCAGCACCCGAGTAATTAGCGGGGGCTCCTACGAGCAGTACTTC. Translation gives CASTRVISGGSYEQYF.